Detailed here is one TCR beta chain. Its binding antigen is unknown. Per-base qualities were not stored, and no clone one base away is much larger. This entry comes from a study of blood T cell repertoires in COVID-19 (dated by TCRdb to between 2020 and 2021). In terms of the full investigation: Samples from collaborators originated in the United States, Italy and Spain and spanned both the acute and convalescent phases of COVID-19. The material from the prospective study consisted of cDNA or gDNA derived from T cells, B-cell-depleted T cells, or PBMCs. The samples were drawn from the first 160 participants of the ongoing ImmuneRACE study and from 1,200 or so subjects provided by 6 global collaborators. Where available, HLA class I and class II types were taken from metadata supplied by the sample provider and were not determined by assay-based typing. A de-identified subject ID, COVID-19 status, age in years and sex were almost always included in the sample metadata. Subjects who had been exposed to COVID-19, were actively infected with it, or had recovered from it provided the deeply sampled blood TCRbeta repertoires that made up the dataset. The repertoires were released in a freely available public database intended as a resource for research on the immune response to SARS-CoV-2.

TCRbeta CDR3 regions were amplified from genomic DNA by means of the immunoSEQ Assay, a bias-controlled multiplex PCR. On the authors' methods: Nucleated cell counts per sample were estimated from amplification of reference gene primers within the assay. Sequence reads were collapsed and filtered to measure the absolute abundance of every unique TCRbeta CDR3 rearrangement. For each sample, productive Simpson clonality was calculated as the square root of Simpson's diversity index over productive rearrangements. TCRdb stores this immuneACCESS table with in-frame sequences only. Part of the clones is absent; in the studies checked, under half of the shortfall reflects unresolved V genes, and no reason is known for the rest. D and trimming were read from the DNA, whereas the V and J calls and clone size are those reported in that table. The sample yields about 200,000 clones; about four fifths were counted once. The ten most abundant clones make up under 3% of the sample.

The collaborating institutions used their own protocols to collect whole blood in K2EDTA tubes. For TCRbeta analysis, collaborators shipped samples in one of three forms: frozen whole blood, isolated PBMCs, or DNA extracted from either of those sample types. General conclusions and limits of the study: The amount of clinical and demographic metadata varied by source and participant and was provided uncurated.

Source material: peripheral blood. The source is a woman aged 40 to 50 with active or convalescent COVID-19.

This receptor has the CDR3 CASSQGTSGGWHEQFF. The DNA sequence is TGCGCCAGCAGCCAAGGCACTAGCGGGGGTTGGCATGAGCAGTTCTTC. The sequence joins TRBV4-1 to TRBJ2-1, with 11 central nucleotides matching TRBD2. From cysteine to phenylalanine, the CDR3 is 16 amino acids long. Just the 48-base CDR3 DNA is kept, in frame starting at base 1. V loses 1 base at its end and J loses 8 bases; junction bases beyond the gene matches: 7. CDR1 MGHRA and CDR2 YSYEKL were looked up in the germline V gene.